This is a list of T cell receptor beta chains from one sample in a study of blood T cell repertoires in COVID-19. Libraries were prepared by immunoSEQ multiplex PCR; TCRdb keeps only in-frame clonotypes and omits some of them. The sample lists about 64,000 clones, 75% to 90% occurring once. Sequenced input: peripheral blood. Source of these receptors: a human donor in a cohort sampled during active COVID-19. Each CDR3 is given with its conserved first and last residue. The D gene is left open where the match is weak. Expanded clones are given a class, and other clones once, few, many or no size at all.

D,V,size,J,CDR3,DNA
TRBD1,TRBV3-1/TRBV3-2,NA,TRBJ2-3,CASSRRQGPAVTDTQYF,TGTGCCAGCAGCAGACGACAGGGGCCCGCTGTCACAGATACGCAGTATTTT
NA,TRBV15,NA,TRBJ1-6,CATSRENLGGNSPLHF,TGTGCCACCAGCAGAGAAAATTTAGGGGGAAACTCACCCCTCCACTTT
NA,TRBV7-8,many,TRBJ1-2,CASSATGFLGGYTF,TGTGCCAGCAGCGCCACGGGGTTCCTAGGTGGCTACACCTTC
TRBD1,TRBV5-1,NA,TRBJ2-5,CASSRGQQETQYF,TGCGCCAGCAGCCGGGGACAGCAAGAGACCCAGTACTTC
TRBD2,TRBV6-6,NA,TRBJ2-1,CASSYGTTPNEQFF,TGTGCCAGCAGTTACGGGACTACCCCCAATGAGCAGTTCTTC
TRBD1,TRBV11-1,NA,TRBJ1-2,CASSPGQAVYGYTF,TGTGCCAGCAGCCCCGGACAGGCGGTCTATGGCTACACCTTC
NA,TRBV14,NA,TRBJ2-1,CASWAGSEQFF,TGTGCCAGTTGGGCGGGATCTGAGCAGTTCTTC
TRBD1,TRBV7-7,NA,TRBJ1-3,CASSLGQGPGNTIYF,TGTGCCAGCAGCTTAGGACAGGGCCCTGGAAACACCATATATTTT
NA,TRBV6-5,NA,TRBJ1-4,CASRGGGDEKLFF,TGTGCCAGCAGGGGAGGGGGGGATGAAAAACTGTTTTTT
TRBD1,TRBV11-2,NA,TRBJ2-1,CASSLIGTGKINEQFF,TGTGCCAGCAGCTTAATCGGGACAGGGAAAATCAATGAGCAGTTCTTC
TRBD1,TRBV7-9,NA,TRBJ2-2,CASSSGTGVNTGELFF,TGTGCCAGCAGCTCCGGGACAGGGGTGAACACCGGGGAGCTGTTTTTT
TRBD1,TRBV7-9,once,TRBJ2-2,CASSKAGGKSAGELFF,TGTGCCAGCAGCAAAGCAGGGGGTAAATCTGCCGGGGAGCTGTTTTTT
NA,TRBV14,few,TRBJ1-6,CASSLRNGAGSPLHF,TGTGCCAGCAGCTTACGAAACGGAGCCGGGTCACCCCTCCACTTT
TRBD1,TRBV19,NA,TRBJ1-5,CASIHRDSRSSNQPQHF,TGTGCCAGTATCCACCGGGACAGCCGTTCTAGCAATCAGCCCCAGCATTTT
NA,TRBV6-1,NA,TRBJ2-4,CASSETFFSKNIQYF,TGTGCCAGCAGTGAAACGTTTTTTAGCAAAAACATTCAGTACTTC
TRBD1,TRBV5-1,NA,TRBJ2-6,CASSLAGTGASSGANVLTF,TGCGCCAGCAGCTTGGCGGGGACAGGGGCGAGCTCTGGGGCCAACGTCCTGACTTTC
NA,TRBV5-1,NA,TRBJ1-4,CASSSGGAQIEKLFF,TGCGCCAGCAGCTCGGGAGGGGCCCAGATTGAAAAACTGTTTTTT
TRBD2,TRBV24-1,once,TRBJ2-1,CATSDVGLDNEQFF,TGTGCCACCAGTGATGTTGGACTAGACAATGAGCAGTTCTTC
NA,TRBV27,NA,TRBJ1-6,CASSFTGKGIRPLHF,TGTGCCAGCAGTTTCACAGGGAAGGGGATTAGACCCCTCCACTTT
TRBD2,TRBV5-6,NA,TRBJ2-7,CASSALRGFVSYEQYF,TGTGCCAGCAGCGCTCTGCGGGGGTTTGTGTCTTACGAGCAGTACTTC
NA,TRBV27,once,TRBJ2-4,CASSFDRSLAKNIQYF,TGTGCCAGCAGTTTTGACAGGAGTCTAGCCAAAAACATTCAGTACTTC
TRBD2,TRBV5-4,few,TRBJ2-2,CASSLEGLASGELFF,TGTGCCAGCAGCTTGGAGGGACTAGCGTCCGGGGAGCTGTTTTTT
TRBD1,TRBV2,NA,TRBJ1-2,CASSAGTANYGYTF,TGTGCCAGCAGTGCTGGGACAGCCAACTATGGCTACACCTTC
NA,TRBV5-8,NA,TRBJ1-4,CASSRREVTEKLFF,TGTGCCAGCAGCCGCCGGGAAGTAACTGAAAAACTGTTTTTT
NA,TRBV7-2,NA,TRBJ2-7,CASSLARSYEQYF,TGTGCCAGCAGTCTAGCGCGCTCCTACGAGCAGTACTTC
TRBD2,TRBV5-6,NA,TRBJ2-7,CASSWGGTSGGSGF,TGTGCCAGCAGCTGGGGTGGGACTAGCGGGGGGTCTGGCTTC
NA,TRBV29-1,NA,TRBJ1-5,CSVGGSNQPQHF,TGCAGCGTGGGGGGTAGCAATCAGCCCCAGCATTTT
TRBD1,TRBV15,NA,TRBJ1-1,CATSRPPTGVAFF,TGTGCCACCAGCAGACCCCCGACAGGGGTAGCTTTCTTT
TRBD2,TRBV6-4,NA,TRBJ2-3,CASSRLAGDTDTQYF,TGTGCCAGCAGCCGTCTAGCGGGAGACACAGATACGCAGTATTTT
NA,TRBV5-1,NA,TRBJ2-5,CASSLASETQYF,TGCGCCAGCAGCTTGGCCTCGGAGACCCAGTACTTC
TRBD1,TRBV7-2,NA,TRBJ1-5,CASSSYRTGYDNQPQHF,TGTGCCAGCAGCTCCTATCGGACAGGGTACGATAATCAGCCCCAGCATTTT
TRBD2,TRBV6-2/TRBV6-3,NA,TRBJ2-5,CASSYELSGSFQETQYF,TGTGCCAGCAGTTACGAACTAAGCGGGAGTTTTCAAGAGACCCAGTACTTC
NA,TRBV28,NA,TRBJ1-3,CASRTFTLSGNTIYF,TGTGCCAGCAGAACCTTCACTCTCTCTGGAAACACCATATATTTT
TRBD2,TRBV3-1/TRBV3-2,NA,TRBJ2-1,CASSQGLAGAVDEQFF,TGTGCCAGCAGCCAGGGACTAGCGGGGGCGGTAGATGAGCAGTTCTTC
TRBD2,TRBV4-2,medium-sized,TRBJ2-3,CASSQDLFTVAGVGGTDTQYF,TGTGCCAGCAGCCAAGATCTCTTCACGGTAGCGGGGGTAGGGGGCACAGATACGCAGTATTTT
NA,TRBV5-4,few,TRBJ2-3,CASSLAADTQYF,TGTGCCAGCAGCTTGGCTGCAGATACGCAGTATTTT
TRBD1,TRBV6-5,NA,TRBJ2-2,CASRTGGSTGELFF,TGTGCCAGCAGGACAGGGGGTAGCACCGGGGAGCTGTTTTTT
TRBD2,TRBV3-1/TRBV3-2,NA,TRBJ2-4,CASSPTSGGRNIQYF,TGTGCCAGCAGCCCGACTAGCGGGGGGAGGAACATTCAGTACTTC
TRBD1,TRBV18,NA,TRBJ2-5,CASSPGQGVRETQYF,TGTGCCAGCTCTCCGGGACAGGGGGTACGAGAGACCCAGTACTTC
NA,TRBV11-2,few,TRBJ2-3,CASSLAPDTQYF,TGTGCCAGCAGCTTAGCCCCGGATACGCAGTATTTT
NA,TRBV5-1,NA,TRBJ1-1,CASSLAQSNTEAFF,TGCGCCAGCAGCTTGGCCCAATCGAACACTGAAGCTTTCTTT
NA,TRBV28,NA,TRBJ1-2,CATTNYGYTF,TGTGCCACCACTAACTATGGCTACACCTTC
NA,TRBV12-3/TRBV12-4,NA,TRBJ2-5,CASRSRGETQYF,TGTGCCAGCAGGTCCCGGGGGGAGACCCAGTACTTC
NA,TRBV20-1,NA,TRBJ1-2,CSAQGWYGYTF,TGCAGTGCGCAGGGCTGGTATGGCTACACCTTC